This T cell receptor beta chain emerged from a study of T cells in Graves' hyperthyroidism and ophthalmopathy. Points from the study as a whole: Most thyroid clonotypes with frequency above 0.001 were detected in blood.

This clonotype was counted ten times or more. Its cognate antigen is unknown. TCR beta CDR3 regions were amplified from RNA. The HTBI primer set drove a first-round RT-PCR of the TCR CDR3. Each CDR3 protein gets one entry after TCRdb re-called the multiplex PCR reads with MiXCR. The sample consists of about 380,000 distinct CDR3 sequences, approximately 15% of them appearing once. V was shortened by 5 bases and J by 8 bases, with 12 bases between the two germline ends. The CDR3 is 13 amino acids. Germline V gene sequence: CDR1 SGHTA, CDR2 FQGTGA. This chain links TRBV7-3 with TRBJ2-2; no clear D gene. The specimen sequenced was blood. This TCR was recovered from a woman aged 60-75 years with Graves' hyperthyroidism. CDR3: CASSRTTEGELFF. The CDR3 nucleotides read TGTGCCAGCAGCCGAACCACCGAAGGGGAGCTGTTTTTT.